The 19 T cell receptor beta chains in this list originate from one sample, sequenced in a study of beta chain features in type 1 diabetes. The study's findings and limits: Moderate but significant shortening of TCRB CDR3s was recorded in all four CD4+ subsets from Type 1 diabetes patients.

Sequenced material consisted of expressed TCRB transcripts (all of the isolated RNA was reverse transcribed). Some clones are missing from TCRdb's copy, which holds only in-frame ones; the method was immunoSEQ multiplex PCR. The sample has 600,000 or so clones; roughly 13% are singletons. No antigen is known for these receptors. Sequenced material: naive CD4+ T cells from blood. The receptor source for this set is a man aged 18-30 years with type 1 diabetes.

This clone showed up just a few times. The rearrangement uses TRBV29-1 and TRBJ1-5; D remains unclear. CDR3 length: 13 residues. In germline, CDR1 is SQVTM, CDR2 ANQGSEA. The V end was cut by 6 bases, the J end by 1 base, with 10 bases between. CDR3 sequence reads: CSVAAGSNQPQHF. CDR3 sequence (DNA): TGCAGCGTGGCGGCCGGGAGCAATCAGCCCCAGCATTTT.

Details on this clone: Within the sample, other DNA sequences also encode this same CDR3. The chain couples TRBV10-3 to TRBJ2-5, with D possibly being TRBD1 (6 bases). Looked up from germline, CDR1 is ENHRY and CDR2 is SYGVKD. The CDR3 is 12 amino acids. The V and J ends lost 2 bases and 5 bases respectively, with 6 bases between them. Here the CDR3 DNA reads TGTGCCATCAGTGAGGGACAGGAGACCCAGTACTTC. The encoded protein is CAISEGQETQYF.

The chain recombines TRBV5-1 with TRBJ2-7; D perhaps matches TRBD1 (6 bases). V lost 0 bases and J 7 bases, leaving 17 bases between the germline ends. The CDR3 spans 15 residues. Germline V gene data show CDR1 as SGHRS and CDR2 as YFSETQ. The CDR3 is CASSLGDTDLGEQYF. The CDR3 DNA reads TGCGCCAGCAGCTTGGGGGACACTGACCTAGGTGAGCAGTACTTC.

The chain uses TRBV27 and TRBJ1-2; a possible D gene is TRBD1 (5 bases). The V gene lost 8 bases and the J gene lost 4 bases, with 17 bases spanning the gap. This CDR3 contains 14 residues. The germline gives CDR1 MNHEY, CDR2 SMNVEV (reference sequence). CDR3 coding DNA: TGTGCCAGCGGCGGGGAAGGGGTGGCCTATGGCTACACCTTC. Translated, it gives CASGGEGVAYGYTF.

This clone was counted between two and nine times. The V and J genes are TRBV4-3 and TRBJ2-5, with D unresolved. Germline V gene lookup returns CDR1 LGHNA and CDR2 YSLEER. The CDR3 spans 13 residues. V dropped 4 bases and J dropped 5 bases, with 11 bases sitting between them. The CDR3 bases are TGCGCCAGCAGCCGAACGCAAGGGGAGACCCAGTACTTC. Its translation: CASSRTQGETQYF.

The chain has TRBV28 and TRBJ1-1; 7 nucleotides line up with TRBD1. CDR1 is MDHEN and CDR2 is SYDVKM in the germline V gene. The CDR3 extends over 15 amino acids. Unmatched junction bases numbered 6, after V lost 2 bases and J lost 3 bases. For the CDR3, the DNA is TGTGCCAGCAGTTTACTAAACAGGGGTGACACTGAAGCTTTCTTT. Protein sequence: CASSLLNRGDTEAFF.

J is TRBJ2-5 and V is TRBV11-3; D ambiguous. The germline CDR1 and CDR2 sequences are SGHNT and YENEEA. The CDR3 covers 12 residues. Trimming shortened V by 9 bases and J by 2 bases, and 10 bases separated the two germline ends. This chain's CDR3 is CASARTQETQYF. The CDR3 DNA reads TGTGCCAGTGCCCGGACGCAAGAGACCCAGTACTTC.

This clone was seen only a few times. This chain joins TRBV6-5 and TRBJ1-2; a possible D gene is TRBD1 (5 bases). Trimming stripped 6 bases from V and 6 bases from J, with 17 bases between. The CDR3 has 14 residues. CDR1 is MNHEY, CDR2 SVGAGI, per germline. CDR3 protein: CASSPARGRNGYTF. The CDR3 DNA reads as TGTGCCAGCAGCCCGGCAAGGGGCAGGAATGGCTACACCTTC.

The chain links TRBV30 to TRBJ2-1, with 9 positions matching TRBD2. Germline-derived CDR1 and CDR2 are GTSNPN and SVGIG (reference sequence). The CDR3 is 15 residues long. V was pared by 4 bases and J by 3 bases, with 7 bases of the junction left unmatched. In DNA, the CDR3 is TGTGCCTGGAAAGGTACTAGCGGGTACTACAATGAGCAGTTCTTC. It specifies CAWKGTSGYYNEQFF.

This CDR3 is CSVVSGLNTEAFF. Here the CDR3 DNA reads TGCAGCGTTGTTTCAGGGTTGAACACTGAAGCTTTCTTT. The genes are TRBV29-1 and TRBJ1-1; D might be TRBD1 (5 bases). The CDR3 runs 13 residues. The germline V and J ends were trimmed by 4 bases and 0 bases, with 9 bases remaining between them. Germline V gene sequence: CDR1 SQVTM, CDR2 ANQGSEA.

The table lists this clone with a few counts. This chain connects TRBV5-4 to TRBJ2-3; possibly TRBD1 or TRBD2 for D (6 bases each). The V gene's germline CDR1 is SGHNT and CDR2 YYREEE (reference sequence). This CDR3 comprises 17 residues. V was pared by 4 bases and J by 4 bases, with 22 bases between. The CDR3, as DNA: TGTGCCAGCAGCCAACTGGTGGGGGGCGGACTCTCAGATACGCAGTATTTT. It codes for CASSQLVGGGLSDTQYF.

The rearrangement joins TRBV5-5 to TRBJ1-2, with D possibly TRBD1 on 5 matching bases. The germline V and J ends were trimmed by 4 bases and 4 bases, with 11 bases remaining between them. In germline, CDR1 is SGHKS, CDR2 YYEKEE (reference sequence). The CDR3 totals 13 residues. For the CDR3, the DNA is TGTGCCAGCAGCCTTGACAGCTTCTATGGCTACACCTTC. Protein: CASSLDSFYGYTF. The entire variable domain, with the rest obtained from reference TRBV5-5 and TRBJ1-2, is as follows: DAGVTQSPTHLIKTRGQQVTLRCSPISGHKSVSWYQQVLGQGPQFIFQYYEKEERGRGNFPDRFSARQFPNYSSELNVNALLLGDSALYLCASSLDSFYGYTFGSGTRLTVV.

The chain links TRBV7-2 to TRBJ2-7, with 10 bases matching TRBD2. Germline-derived CDR1 and CDR2 are SGHTA and FQGNSA. The J segment lost 6 bases and the V segment lost 4 bases, leaving 12 bases of the junction unmatched. The CDR3 has 16 residues. For the CDR3, the DNA is TGTGCCAGCAGCTCGCGGGTCCTAGCGGGAGCATCCGAGCAGTACTTC. This gives the protein CASSSRVLAGASEQYF. Using reference TRBV7-2 and TRBJ2-7 for the parts outside the CDR3, the full variable domain is GAGVSQSPSNKVTEKGKDVELRCDPISGHTALYWYRQSLGQGLEFLIYFQGNSAPDKSGLPSDRFSAERTGGSVSTLTIQRTQQEDSAVYLCASSSRVLAGASEQYFGPGTRLTVT.

This clone came up a few times. The CDR3 protein is CAGLTGEDTEAFF. Here the CDR3 DNA reads TGTGCCGGCCTAACAGGGGAGGACACTGAAGCTTTCTTT. This rearrangement joins TRBV6-5 to TRBJ1-1, with 7 bases fitting TRBD1. Germline values: CDR1 MNHEY, CDR2 SVGAGI. This CDR3 comprises 13 residues. Losses at the gene ends were 11 bases for V and 3 bases for J; bases not matched to a gene: 9.

The V call is TRBV4-3, the J call TRBJ1-1; D is ambiguous. The CDR3 sequence is 13 residues long. The V gene lost 0 bases and the J gene lost 8 bases, with 10 bases spanning the gap. Looked up from germline, CDR1 is LGHNA and CDR2 is YSLEER. For the CDR3, the DNA is TGCGCCAGCAGCCAAGATCGCACACTCGAAGCTTTCTTT. This codes for CASSQDRTLEAFF.

V usage is TRBV11-2 and J usage is TRBJ2-2, with D unclear. Trimming took 1 base from V and 9 from J, leaving 3 bases between them. CDR3 size: 11 residues. Germline lookup yields CDR1 SGHAT and CDR2 FQNNGV. CDR3 bases: TGTGCCAGCAGCTTAGTCCGGGAGCTGTTTTTT. It translates to CASSLVRELFF. Full variable domain (remainder filled in from reference TRBV11-2 and TRBJ2-2): EAGVAQSPRYKIIEKRQSVAFWCNPISGHATLYWYQQILGQGPKLLIQFQNNGVVDDSQLPKDRFSAERLKGVDSTLKIQPAKLEDSAVYLCASSLVRELFFGEGSRLTVL.

The J gene is TRBJ2-5, the V gene TRBV30, with a possible D match to TRBD2 (6 bases). The CDR3 length is 13 residues. Germline CDR1 GTSNPN, CDR2 SVGIG (reference sequence). V was shortened by 0 bases and J by 5 bases, with 10 bases between the two germline ends. CDR3 loop: CAWSVRSGETQYF. CDR3 in DNA: TGTGCCTGGAGTGTACGTAGCGGCGAGACCCAGTACTTC.

The sample holds a few counts of this clone. This chain connects TRBV18 to TRBJ2-1, with TRBD1 matching 11 bases. V dropped 6 bases and J dropped 5; count of bases not matched to a gene: 9. CDR3 length: 16 residues. The germline V gene has CDR1 KGHSH and CDR2 LQKENI. The DNA for the CDR3 is TGTGCCAGCTCCCTAACGGGGGACAGGGGGAACAATGAGCAGTTCTTC. Protein sequence: CASSLTGDRGNNEQFF.

This clone has a handful of counts. J is TRBJ2-1 and V is TRBV7-2; tentative D call: TRBD1 (5 bases). CDR3 length: 11 residues. Germline V CDR1 and CDR2: SGHTA, FQGNSA. V gave up 7 bases and J gave up 12 bases, with 13 bases separating them. CDR3 nucleotide sequence: TGTGCCAGCACCCTCGACACAGGGCAGTTCTTC. This sequence encodes CASTLDTGQFF.